Listed here are 7 T cell receptor beta chains from one sample, sequenced in a study of cytomegalovirus exposure and HLA in healthy donors. PCR involved 60 Vbeta and 13 Jbeta primers. The method was immunoSEQ multiplex PCR; TCRdb's version includes in-frame clones alone and lacks a portion of them. The sample contains about 140,000 clones, around 75% of which appear only once. Source material: PBMCs. Receptor source: a man aged 40-50 years in good health and CMV-seronegative.

V is TRBV27 and J is TRBJ2-7, with D perhaps matching TRBD2 (5 bases). The CDR3 extends over 14 amino acids. Trimming pared 5 bases from V and 2 bases from J, leaving 13 bases between. Germline loops: CDR1 MNHEY, CDR2 SMNVEV (reference sequence). The CDR3 sequence is CASSIGLRTYEQYF. The CDR3 bases are TGTGCCAGCAGTATTGGACTGAGAACCTACGAGCAGTACTTC.

This rearrangement joins TRBV9 to TRBJ2-5; no reliable D call. Germline loops: CDR1 SGDLS, CDR2 YYNGEE. The CDR3 is 15 residues long. Deletions cut 2 bases from V and 2 bases from J, with 13 bases between. The CDR3 nucleotides are TGTGCCAGCAGCGTCTTTGAAGGCAGGCAAGAGACCCAGTACTTC. Its translation is CASSVFEGRQETQYF.

The chain couples TRBV7-6 to TRBJ2-3, with 10 nucleotides matching TRBD2. With 3 bases clipped from V and 0 bases from J, the junction kept 6 bases outside the gene matches. This CDR3 has 17 residues. CDR1 is SGHVS and CDR2 is FNYEAQ in the germline V gene. As DNA, the CDR3 is TGTGCCAGCAGCTTTCTACTAGCGGGGACTAGCACAGATACGCAGTATTTT. Its protein product is CASSFLLAGTSTDTQYF.

The chain couples TRBV5-1 to TRBJ1-1, with D tentatively TRBD1 (6 bases). Per germline, CDR1 SGHRS and CDR2 YFSETQ. This CDR3 contains 15 residues. Trimming took off 0 bases at V and 4 bases at J, with 13 bases between the two ends. The CDR3 reads CASSLVTGKTTEAFF. DNA of the CDR3: TGCGCCAGCAGCTTGGTCACAGGGAAGACCACTGAAGCTTTCTTT.

This clone was seen a handful of times. This chain links TRBV19 with TRBJ1-1; TRBD1 matches at 10 bases. Germline lookup yields CDR1 LNHDA and CDR2 SQIVND (reference sequence). The CDR3 is 13 residues long. The ends lost 6 bases at V and 4 bases at J; junction bases unmatched: 2. CDR3 DNA sequence: TGTGCCAGTAGGACAGGGGGCGGCACTGAAGCTTTCTTT. It specifies CASRTGGGTEAFF.

In its sample, this clone was seen a few times. This sequence joins TRBV19 and TRBJ1-2, with D unresolved. The CDR3 contains 14 residues. The V end lost 2 bases, the J end lost 7 bases, and 14 bases lay between the germline ends. The germline V gene encodes CDR1 LNHDA and CDR2 SQIVND (reference sequence). The chain's CDR3 is CASSIIEGSGGYTF. CDR3 coding DNA: TGTGCCAGTAGTATAATAGAGGGTAGCGGTGGCTACACCTTC.

The chain couples TRBV6-5 to TRBJ2-7; 9 bases line up with TRBD2. V lost 0 bases to trimming and J lost 4 bases; unmatched junction nucleotides: 4. Germline loops: CDR1 MNHEY, CDR2 SVGAGI. The CDR3 spans 15 residues. The CDR3 bases are TGTGCCAGCAGTTACTCGGATAGCGGGGGATACGAGCAGTACTTC. Its protein product is CASSYSDSGGYEQYF.